These 10 T cell receptor beta chains were sequenced from one sample in a study of T cell responses to AZD1222 COVID-19 vaccine. Profiling relied on immunoSEQ multiplex PCR, and the TCRdb table lists in-frame clones only, not all of them. This sample yields about 140,000 clones, of which 88% are seen a single time; approximately 2.8% belongs to the top ten. Specimen: peripheral blood, collected 28 days after the second AZD1222 dose. The receptors were sampled from an adult who received the AZD1222 COVID-19 vaccine.

V gene TRBV6-5 combines with J gene TRBJ2-7; TRBD1 matches at 7 bases. The CDR3 has 15 residues. Trimming cost V 6 bases and J 4 bases; bases outside gene matches: 12. Looked up from germline, CDR1 is MNHEY and CDR2 is SVGAGI. The CDR3 region is CASSRLTGVGYEQYF. CDR3 bases: TGTGCCAGCAGCCGTCTTACAGGGGTCGGGTACGAGCAGTACTTC.

The chain combines TRBV7-3 with TRBJ2-3; TRBD1 matches at 7 bases. The junction had 3 bases not matched to a gene; V was cut back by 5 bases and J by 1 base. CDR1 SGHTA and CDR2 FQGTGA come from the germline V gene. CDR3 length: 14 amino acids. The CDR3 bases are TGTGCCAGCAGCAACGGACAGGGCACAGATACGCAGTATTTT. It encodes CASSNGQGTDTQYF.

DNA for the CDR3: TGTGCCAGCAGCCAAGCCGGACTAGCGGATAACAATGAGCAGTTCTTC. It codes for CASSQAGLADNNEQFF. The chain links TRBV3-1 (or the pseudogene TRBV3-2) to TRBJ2-1; 10 bases agree with TRBD2. With V trimmed by 1 base and J by 5 bases, 5 bases remained unmatched. From germline, CDR1 is LGHDT and CDR2 YNNKEL (reference sequence). The CDR3 contains 16 residues.

The chain recombines TRBV6-6 with TRBJ1-1; 8 bases match TRBD1. The CDR3 contains 13 residues. Germline assignment: CDR1 MNHNY and CDR2 SVGAGI (reference sequence). J lost 10 bases, V lost 4 bases, and 8 bases had no gene match. This CDR3 is CASSSLGQGRAFF. The CDR3 DNA reads as TGTGCCAGCAGTTCCCTCGGACAGGGTAGAGCTTTCTTT.

The chain has TRBV20-1 and TRBJ1-1; D is uncertain. Germline V lookup: CDR1 DFQATT, CDR2 SNEGSKA (reference sequence). V was trimmed by 3 bases and J by 3 bases, leaving 2 bases between them. The CDR3 spans 10 residues. The CDR3 reads CSASYTEAFF. For the CDR3, the DNA is TGCAGTGCTAGCTACACTGAAGCTTTCTTT.

CDR3 residues: CASSINSEKLFF. Written as DNA, the CDR3 is TGTGCCAGCTCCATCAACTCGGAAAAACTGTTTTTT. The chain uses TRBV18 and TRBJ1-4; no firm D call. Germline V CDR1 and CDR2: KGHSH, LQKENI. The V and J ends lost 6 bases and 8 bases respectively, with 10 bases between them. The CDR3 is 12 amino acids. Combining the CDR3 with reference TRBV18 and TRBJ1-4 gives the whole variable domain NAGVMQNPRHLVRRRGQEARLRCSPMKGHSHVYWYRQLPEEGLKFMVYLQKENIIDESGMPKERFSAEFPKEGPSILRIQQVVRGDSAAYFCASSINSEKLFFGSGTQLSVL.

This sequence joins TRBV28 and TRBJ1-5, with TRBD1 matching 7 bases. The ends lost 6 bases at V and 6 bases at J; junction bases unmatched: 8. This CDR3 has 14 amino acids. Germline V gene sequence: CDR1 MDHEN, CDR2 SYDVKM. The CDR3 region is CASRSDRVGQPQHF. For the CDR3, the DNA is TGTGCCAGCAGATCAGACAGGGTTGGTCAGCCCCAGCATTTT.

The V gene is TRBV11-1, the J gene TRBJ2-1; 8 bases line up with TRBD1. CDR1 SGHAT and CDR2 FQDESV come from the germline V gene (reference sequence). The CDR3 consists of 16 residues. The J segment lost 6 bases and the V segment lost 3 bases, leaving 10 bases of the junction unmatched. DNA of the CDR3: TGTGCCAGCAGCTTGGCCCCGGGACAGGACACCAATGAGCAGTTCTTC. It codes for CASSLAPGQDTNEQFF. Based on the CDR3 plus reference TRBV11-1 and TRBJ2-1, the full variable domain is EAEVAQSPRYKITEKSQAVAFWCDPISGHATLYWYRQILGQGPELLVQFQDESVVDDSQLPKDRFSAERLKGVDSTLKIQPAELGDSAMYLCASSLAPGQDTNEQFFGPGTRLTVL.

The chain joins TRBV9 to TRBJ2-3; D is ambiguous. The V gene's germline CDR1 is SGDLS and CDR2 YYNGEE. V lost 6 bases, J lost 6 bases, and 17 bases lay in between. The CDR3 spans 14 residues. CDR3 in amino acids: CASTAGLGLDTQYF. The CDR3 DNA reads TGTGCCAGCACCGCCGGTTTAGGTTTGGATACGCAGTATTTT.

The chain carries TRBV29-1 and TRBJ1-2; TRBD1 aligns across 10 bases. CDR3 length: 14 residues. After removal of 7 bases from V and 4 bases from J, the junction contained 9 bases not matched to a gene. CDR1 is SQVTM and CDR2 is ANQGSEA in the germline V gene. This CDR3 reads CSARRQGATYGYTF. The CDR3 DNA is TGCAGCGCCCGACGACAGGGGGCCACCTATGGCTACACCTTC.